These 15 T cell receptor beta chains came from one sample sequenced in a study of OX40 agonist ivuxolimab in advanced cancers. Profiled with immunoSEQ multiplex PCR; TCRdb holds only in-frame clones, not every one. The sample includes more than 25,000 clones, around 86% of them seen just once. The material sequenced was CD4+ or CD8+ T cells sorted from blood, taken in a trial of the OX40 agonist ivuxolimab. The receptors were gathered from an adult with an advanced solid tumor such as melanoma, head and neck, liver or kidney cancer.

The chain links TRBV6-5 to TRBJ2-7; possible D gene TRBD1, 6 bases. With 0 bases removed from V and 3 bases from J, the gap between germline ends came to 6 bases. The CDR3 has 13 amino acids. Germline values: CDR1 MNHEY, CDR2 SVGAGI. This CDR3 is CASSYSDSYEQYF. CDR3 nucleotides: TGTGCCAGCAGTTACTCGGACAGCTACGAGCAGTACTTC.

The chain employs TRBV19 and TRBJ2-1; 11 nucleotides line up with TRBD2. CDR1 and CDR2 from the germline V gene are LNHDA and SQIVND (reference sequence). CDR3 length: 15 amino acids. After removal of 5 bases from V and 4 bases from J, the junction contained 4 bases not matched to a gene. CDR3 region: CASSVAGGGYNEQFF. The CDR3 DNA sequence: TGTGCCAGTAGTGTAGCGGGAGGGGGATACAATGAGCAGTTCTTC.

The chain uses TRBV6-6 and TRBJ1-2; D is unresolved. Germline V gene data show CDR1 as MNHNY and CDR2 as SVGAGI (reference sequence). The CDR3 runs 13 residues. Trimming cost V 0 bases and J 5 bases, with 7 bases left between them. The DNA of the CDR3 is TGTGCCAGCAGTTACTCGGCTACTTATGGCTACACCTTC. It yields the protein CASSYSATYGYTF.

The J gene is TRBJ2-1, the V gene TRBV7-6; D might be TRBD1 (6 bases). The germline CDR1 and CDR2 sequences are SGHVS and FNYEAQ. This CDR3 is built from 13 residues. V lost 5 bases and J 8 bases, leaving 13 bases between the germline ends. CDR3 nucleotides: TGTGCCAGCAGCATAAACAGGGATCATGAGCAGTTCTTC. It specifies CASSINRDHEQFF.

V usage is TRBV29-1 and J usage is TRBJ1-2; D is undetermined. Germline V gene data show CDR1 as SQVTM and CDR2 as ANQGSEA. Trimming removed 0 bases at V and 8 bases at J, with 22 bases between. The CDR3 length is 16 residues. This chain's CDR3 is CSVEDQATERKRGYTF. CDR3 coding DNA: TGCAGCGTTGAAGACCAGGCAACGGAAAGAAAAAGGGGCTACACCTTC.

V is TRBV18 and J is TRBJ2-2; 9 bases align to TRBD2. Germline V gene sequence: CDR1 KGHSH, CDR2 LQKENI. Trimming cost V 3 bases and J 0 bases; bases outside gene matches: 5. The CDR3 totals 17 residues. As DNA, the CDR3 is TGTGCCAGCTCACCTTGGACTAGCGTTACGAACACCGGGGAGCTGTTTTTT. This encodes CASSPWTSVTNTGELFF.

The V gene is TRBV5-1, the J gene TRBJ2-3, with D uncertain. CDR1 SGHRS and CDR2 YFSETQ come from the germline V gene. V lost 5 bases, J lost 2 bases, and 15 bases lay in between. The CDR3 length is 15 residues. DNA for the CDR3: TGCGCCAGCAGTGGTAGGAACAGAGCCACAGATACGCAGTATTTT. Its protein is CASSGRNRATDTQYF.

The chain links TRBV7-9 to TRBJ2-3, with a possible D match to TRBD2 (6 bases). The CDR3 covers 17 residues. V was shortened by 1 base and J by 3 bases, with 17 bases between the two germline ends. Germline values: CDR1 SEHNR, CDR2 FQNEAQ (reference sequence). The CDR3 nucleotides are TGTGCCAGCAGCTTAGGATCGGGACTTGTAGTGACAGATACGCAGTATTTT. This translates into CASSLGSGLVVTDTQYF.

The V gene is TRBV5-4, the J gene TRBJ2-7, with D possibly TRBD2 on 5 matching bases. The CDR3 loop spans 15 amino acids. The ends were cut back, 4 bases at V and 0 bases at J, with 14 bases in the middle. CDR1 and CDR2 from the germline V gene are SGHNT and YYREEE (reference sequence). The CDR3 protein is CASSLGETPSYEQYF. CDR3 bases: TGTGCCAGCAGCCTCGGGGAGACCCCCTCCTACGAGCAGTACTTC. The complete variable domain, with remaining parts taken from reference TRBV5-4 and TRBJ2-7, reads ETGVTQSPTHLIKTRGQQVTLRCSSQSGHNTVSWYQQALGQGPQFIFQYYREEENGRGNFPPRFSGLQFPNYSSELNVNALELDDSALYLCASSLGETPSYEQYFGPGTRLTVT.

The chain carries TRBV28 and TRBJ1-2, with no clear D. The V gene lost 5 bases and the J gene lost 1 base, with 8 bases spanning the gap. The CDR3 sequence is 13 residues long. Germline V gene data show CDR1 as MDHEN and CDR2 as SYDVKM. Here the CDR3 DNA reads TGTGCCAGCAGTGACCAGGTTAACTATGGCTACACCTTC. It codes for CASSDQVNYGYTF.

The chain uses TRBV28 and TRBJ2-1, with D possibly matching TRBD2 (6 bases). The V end lost 6 bases, the J end lost 9 bases, and 18 bases lay between the germline ends. Germline CDR1 reads MDHEN; CDR2 reads SYDVKM. The CDR3 has 14 residues. The CDR3 region is CASSPTRAYGEQFF. The DNA for the CDR3 is TGTGCCAGCAGCCCGACTAGAGCGTACGGTGAGCAGTTCTTC.

As regards this clone: This sample also contains other DNA sequences that code for the same CDR3. The chain joins TRBV2 to TRBJ2-3; D possibly corresponds to TRBD2 (6 bases). Deletions cut 5 bases from V and 1 base from J, with 10 bases between. This CDR3 is built from 14 residues. The germline V gene has CDR1 SNHLY and CDR2 FYNNEI. The CDR3 region has the DNA TGTGCCAGCAGTACCGGGACTGGCACAGATACGCAGTATTTT. Translation: CASSTGTGTDTQYF.

The J gene is TRBJ2-7, the V gene TRBV5-4, with TRBD2 matching 8 bases. This CDR3 has 13 amino acids. The trim removed 10 bases at V and 0 bases at J, leaving 6 bases unmatched. Germline V gives CDR1 SGHNT, CDR2 YYREEE (reference sequence). The CDR3 DNA reads as TGTGCCTCCAGCGGGGGACGCTCCTACGAGCAGTACTTC. Protein sequence: CASSGGRSYEQYF.

The V and J genes are TRBV11-3 and TRBJ2-7, with TRBD2 matching 7 bases. The CDR3 spans 17 residues. V lost 1 base, J lost 2 bases, and 11 bases stayed unmatched. Germline V gene lookup returns CDR1 SGHNT and CDR2 YENEEA. The CDR3 coding sequence is TGTGCCAGCAGCTTAGGGTTCGCGGGAGAAAACACCTACGAGCAGTACTTC. This encodes CASSLGFAGENTYEQYF.

The gene calls are TRBV4-1 and TRBJ2-3; 7 bases fit TRBD1. V lost 1 base and J lost 0; bases outside the gene matches: 10. Germline CDR1 reads MGHRA; CDR2 reads YSYEKL. The CDR3 covers 18 residues. The CDR3 nucleotides are TGCGCCAGCAGCCAAGTATTTGGGTGGACAGGTAGCACAGATACGCAGTATTTT. It yields the protein CASSQVFGWTGSTDTQYF.